This T cell receptor (beta chain) was documented in a study of blood T cell repertoires in COVID-19. Study at large: The cDNA or gDNA used as material had been derived from T cells, B-cell-depleted T cells, or PBMCs.

CDR3 length: 11 residues. Germline lookup yields CDR1 MNHEY and CDR2 SVGAGI. Original handling: Researchers report that nucleated cell counts were estimated from reference gene primer amplification. TCRdb's table, derived via immunoSEQ multiplex PCR, lists solely in-frame clones and lacks some. The V and J calls and the clone size are those of that table, but D and trimming were determined from the DNA. This table holds some 120,000 clones, approximately 82% found once. This TCR came from a man of 80 years or more with active or convalescent COVID-19. This chain connects TRBV6-5 to TRBJ1-1; the D is unclear. The sample taken for sequencing was peripheral blood. This CDR3 reads CATRENTEAFF. The CDR3 nucleotides are TGTGCAACGAGGGAGAACACTGAAGCTTTCTTT.